Each of the 2 T cell receptor beta chains below was sequenced from the same sample in a study of blood T cells in healthy people across ages. A second PCR of 7 to 11 cycles used a sample-barcoded 5' primer and a J-beta primer mix. TCRdb ran MiXCR on the 5' RACE reads and lists one entry per CDR3 protein. Altogether around 820,000 distinct CDR3 sequences are present, approximately 25% being singletons, with the ten largest covering more than 3%. This same sample was also part of a study on T cells of mothers and their children.

Sequencing input: blood. Every receptor here comes from a boy under 18 in good health.

The rearrangement joins TRBV20-1 to TRBJ2-3; 13 bases fit TRBD2. This CDR3 is built from 13 residues. The germline V gene encodes CDR1 DFQATT and CDR2 SNEGSKA (reference sequence). V shed 2 bases and J 10 bases; nucleotides not matched to a gene: 3. CDR3 coding DNA: TGCAGTGCTAGACGGGGACTAGCGGGACCGCAGTATTTT. It translates to CSARRGLAGPQYF.

This chain links TRBV2 with TRBJ2-7, with TRBD1 as a possible D gene (5 bases). V was cut by 7 bases and J by 4 bases, with 14 bases left in between. Looked up from germline, CDR1 is SNHLY and CDR2 is FYNNEI. The CDR3 length is 13 residues. The CDR3 region is CASIRTPGYEQYF. Here the CDR3 DNA reads TGTGCCAGCATAAGGACACCTGGGTACGAGCAGTACTTC. The entire variable domain, with the rest obtained from reference TRBV2 and TRBJ2-7, is as follows: EPEVTQTPSHQVTQMGQEVILRCVPISNHLYFYWYRQILGQKVEFLVSFYNNEISEKSEIFDDQFSVERPDGSNFTLKIRSTKLEDSAMYFCASIRTPGYEQYFGPGTRLTVT.